This T cell receptor (beta chain) was documented in a study of technical replicates of blood from a few donors. Sequenced by immunoSEQ multiplex PCR; TCRdb stores in-frame clones only, minus some. The sample has about 80,000 clones; 85% to 95% are singletons. The CDR3 contains 15 residues. Germline CDR1 SGDLS, CDR2 YYNGEE. V lost 0 bases, J lost 2 bases, and 10 bases lay in between. The sequence came from a human donor in good health. J is TRBJ2-3 and V is TRBV9; D might be TRBD1 (6 bases). The sample consisted of T cells isolated from PBMCs. CDR3 DNA sequence: TGTGCCAGCAGCGTAGTAGCAGGGGCCACAGATACGCAGTATTTT. Its translation: CASSVVAGATDTQYF.